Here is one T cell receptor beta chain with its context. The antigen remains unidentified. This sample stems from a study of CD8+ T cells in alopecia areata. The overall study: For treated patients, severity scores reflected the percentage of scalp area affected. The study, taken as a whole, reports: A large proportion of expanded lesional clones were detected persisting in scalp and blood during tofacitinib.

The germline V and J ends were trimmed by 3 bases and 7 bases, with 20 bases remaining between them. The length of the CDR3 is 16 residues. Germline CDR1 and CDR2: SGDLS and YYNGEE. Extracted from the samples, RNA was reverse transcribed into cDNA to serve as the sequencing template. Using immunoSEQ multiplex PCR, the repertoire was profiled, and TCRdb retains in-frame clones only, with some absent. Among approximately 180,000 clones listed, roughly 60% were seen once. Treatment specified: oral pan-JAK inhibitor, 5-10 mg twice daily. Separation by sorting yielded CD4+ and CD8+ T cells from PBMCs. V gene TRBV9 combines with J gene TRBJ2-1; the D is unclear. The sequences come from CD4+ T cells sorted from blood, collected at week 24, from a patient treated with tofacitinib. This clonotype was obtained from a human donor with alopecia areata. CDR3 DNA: TGTGCCAGCAGCGACCCCCCTCCCCCTGCAGTTAATGAGCAGTTCTTC. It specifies CASSDPPPPAVNEQFF.